A single sample gave rise to the 23 T cell receptor beta chains below, sequenced in a study of T cells in narcolepsy. Method: immunoSEQ multiplex PCR; TCRdb's copy keeps in-frame clones and lacks some. The repertoire holds 10,000 to 12,000 clones, with around 75% as singletons. The specimen sequenced was CD45RA- memory CD8+ T cells from PBMCs. All receptors come from a human donor with narcolepsy.

About this clone: It differs at one base from a far larger clone, so likely a read error. The chain combines TRBV7-9 with TRBJ1-1; D uncertain. The CDR3 extends over 13 amino acids. Germline CDR1 reads SEHNR; CDR2 reads FQNEAQ (reference sequence). In DNA form, the CDR3 reads TGTGCCAGCAGCTTATCGTTGAACACTGGAGCTTTCTTT. It translates to CASSLSLNTGAFF.

The chain uses TRBV10-3 and TRBJ1-5, with D uncertain. The CDR3 sequence is 16 residues long. Germline V gives CDR1 ENHRY, CDR2 SYGVKD. Trimming removed 2 bases at V and 0 bases at J, with 11 bases between. This CDR3 is CAISEAPGDSNQPQHF. CDR3 coding DNA: TGTGCCATCAGTGAGGCCCCAGGAGATAGCAATCAGCCCCAGCATTTT.

This clone showed up just a few times. The chain employs TRBV6-1 and TRBJ1-4; 8 bases agree with TRBD1. This CDR3 has 14 amino acids. Germline V gene data show CDR1 as MNHNS and CDR2 as SASEGT. With V trimmed by 4 bases and J by 8 bases, 6 bases remained unmatched. CDR3 protein: CASSAGTGNEKLFF. The CDR3 bases are TGTGCCAGCAGTGCCGGGACAGGTAACGAAAAACTGTTTTTT.

The J gene is TRBJ1-1, the V gene TRBV29-1; a possible D gene is TRBD1 (5 bases). The CDR3 has 12 amino acids. Germline CDR1 SQVTM, CDR2 ANQGSEA. V was cut by 6 bases and J by 4 bases, with 12 bases left in between. The CDR3 reads CSVTLGGTEAFF. The CDR3 DNA follows: TGCAGCGTGACTCTGGGGGGCACTGAAGCTTTCTTT.

This clone has a handful of counts. Mismatch with germline at one junction end may stem from a read error. The chain is built from TRBV5-8 and TRBJ2-7; D is unresolved. The CDR3 runs 12 residues. Germline values: CDR1 SGHTS, CDR2 YDEGEE. Here the CDR3 DNA reads TGTGCCAGCAGCTTGGGGCCGGTGGAACAGACCTTC. It translates to CASSLGPVEQTF.

The J gene is TRBJ2-1, the V gene TRBV7-6; a weak D match, TRBD2 (5 bases). The V gene lost 3 bases and the J gene lost 8 bases, with 5 bases spanning the gap. Germline CDR1 is SGHVS and CDR2 is FNYEAQ. The CDR3 has 11 residues. The CDR3 sequence: CASSFSDEQFF. CDR3 nucleotide sequence: TGTGCCAGCAGCTTTAGCGATGAGCAGTTCTTC.

This chain connects TRBV11-2 to TRBJ2-5, with 10 bases identical to TRBD2. This CDR3 comprises 16 residues. V lost 1 base to trimming and J lost 4 bases; unmatched junction nucleotides: 6. In germline, CDR1 is SGHAT, CDR2 FQNNGV. In DNA form, the CDR3 reads TGTGCCAGCAGCTTAGTAGTAGCGGGAGGTGGAGAGACCCAGTACTTC. Encoded protein: CASSLVVAGGGETQYF.

The DNA of the CDR3 is TGTGCCAGCAGCTTACGGACGTTCACTGAAGCTTTCTTT. Its protein product is CASSLRTFTEAFF. The rearrangement uses TRBV7-3 and TRBJ1-1, with D hard to call. V lost 2 bases and J 4 bases, leaving 8 bases between the germline ends. Germline CDR1 and CDR2: SGHTA and FQGTGA. This CDR3 region has 13 residues.

This clone was seen a single time. The V gene is TRBV9, the J gene TRBJ1-6, with no clear D. The CDR3 is 13 amino acids. V gave up 3 bases and J gave up 6 bases, with 7 bases separating them. Germline V lookup: CDR1 SGDLS, CDR2 YYNGEE. DNA of the CDR3: TGTGCCAGCAGCGCGGACCGTAATTCACCCCTCCACTTT. The encoded protein is CASSADRNSPLHF.

The V gene is TRBV11-2, the J gene TRBJ2-1; D is perhaps TRBD2 (5 bases). The CDR3 runs to 15 residues. V was cut by 8 bases and J by 3 bases, with 17 bases left in between. CDR1 and CDR2 (germline): SGHAT, FQNNGV. CDR3 protein: CASLPSGLHYNEQFF. The CDR3 coding sequence is TGTGCCAGCTTACCGTCAGGACTCCACTACAATGAGCAGTTCTTC.

This chain uses TRBV7-2 with TRBJ2-1; D is ambiguous. Trimming took off 3 bases at V and 5 bases at J, with 11 bases between the two ends. The germline V gene has CDR1 SGHTA and CDR2 FQGNSA. CDR3 length: 14 amino acids. The CDR3 is CASSFGGAHNEQFF. CDR3 DNA sequence: TGTGCCAGCAGCTTCGGCGGAGCACACAATGAGCAGTTCTTC.

A few counts support this clone. The rearrangement joins TRBV7-2 to TRBJ2-3; D is undetermined. The germline V gene encodes CDR1 SGHTA and CDR2 FQGNSA. V lost 5 bases and J lost 2, with 2 bases in between. The CDR3 consists of 11 residues. The CDR3 nucleotides read TGTGCCAGCAGCGTCACAGATACGCAGTATTTT. It yields the protein CASSVTDTQYF.

The rearrangement links TRBV29-1 to TRBJ2-4; D possibly corresponds to TRBD2 (6 bases). CDR1 and CDR2 (germline): SQVTM, ANQGSEA. V was clipped by 0 bases and J by 7 bases, with 16 bases between them. This CDR3 has 15 residues. The CDR3 region has the DNA TGCAGCGTTGAAGATCCGGCAGGAGGGGAGAACATTCAGTACTTC. Translation gives CSVEDPAGGENIQYF.

The rearrangement uses TRBV27 and TRBJ1-1, with D uncertain. The CDR3 loop spans 11 amino acids. Germline loops: CDR1 MNHEY, CDR2 SMNVEV (reference sequence). V shed 7 bases and J shed 1 base, with 4 bases lying between them. The CDR3 nucleotides are TGTGCCAGCAAAAGGAACACTGAAGCTTTCTTT. It yields the protein CASKRNTEAFF.

The rearrangement links TRBV19 to TRBJ2-5, with D hard to call. The CDR3 extends over 11 amino acids. Germline V gene lookup returns CDR1 LNHDA and CDR2 SQIVND (reference sequence). The V and J ends lost 10 bases and 5 bases respectively, with 11 bases between them. In nucleotides, the CDR3 is TGTGCCACCTGGTGGGGTGAGACCCAGTACTTC. Protein: CATWWGETQYF.

The chain carries TRBV7-9 and TRBJ2-7; D unresolved. V was pared by 0 bases and J by 5 bases, with 5 bases between. This CDR3 has 12 residues. The germline CDR1 and CDR2 sequences are SEHNR and FQNEAQ (reference sequence). CDR3 sequence (DNA): TGTGCCAGCAGCTTAGCCGGGCACGAGCAGTACTTC. It codes for CASSLAGHEQYF.

This clone was counted only a few times. One junction end disagrees with the germline gene, perhaps due to a read error. The rearrangement uses TRBV6-5 and TRBJ2-7; D is ambiguous. The CDR3 extends over 12 amino acids. Germline assignment: CDR1 MNHEY and CDR2 SVGAGI. The CDR3 nucleotides read TGTGCCAGCAGTCACTCTGGCGACGAGCAGTACTTC. Translation: CASSHSGDEQYF.

This CDR3 reads CASSLTSGDNGELFF. CDR3 bases: TGTGCCAGCAGCCTGACTAGCGGGGATAACGGGGAGCTGTTTTTT. This chain links TRBV7-9 with TRBJ2-2; TRBD2 matches 11 bases. The V gene's germline CDR1 is SEHNR and CDR2 FQNEAQ (reference sequence). This CDR3 is 15 amino acids long. J lost 7 bases, V lost 5 bases, and 6 bases had no gene match. The whole variable domain, filled in from reference TRBV7-9 and TRBJ2-2, reads DTGVSQNPRHKITKRGQNVTFRCDPISEHNRLYWYRQTLGQGPEFLTYFQNEAQLEKSRLLSDRFSAERPKGSFSTLEIQRTEQGDSAMYLCASSLTSGDNGELFFGEGSRLTVL.

The chain uses TRBV7-2 and TRBJ2-5; 9 bases are a match to TRBD2. V lost 4 bases and J lost 3; bases outside the gene matches: 15. The CDR3 spans 18 residues. Germline V CDR1 and CDR2: SGHTA, FQGNSA. CDR3 in amino acids: CASSSPPWGGGAKETQYF. In DNA form, the CDR3 reads TGTGCCAGCAGCTCGCCGCCCTGGGGCGGGGGGGCGAAAGAGACCCAGTACTTC.

The chain links TRBV11-2 to TRBJ2-1; D gene unclear. The germline CDR1 and CDR2 sequences are SGHAT and FQNNGV. There are 15 residues in the CDR3. V lost 3 bases and J 0 bases, leaving 9 bases between the germline ends. Here the CDR3 reads CASSLESSSYNEQFF. The CDR3 DNA follows: TGTGCCAGCAGCTTGGAGTCAAGCTCCTACAATGAGCAGTTCTTC. Full variable domain (missing parts from reference TRBV11-2 and TRBJ2-1): EAGVAQSPRYKIIEKRQSVAFWCNPISGHATLYWYQQILGQGPKLLIQFQNNGVVDDSQLPKDRFSAERLKGVDSTLKIQPAKLEDSAVYLCASSLESSSYNEQFFGPGTRLTVL.

The chain carries TRBV6-1 and TRBJ2-7, with 11 bases lining up with TRBD2. This CDR3 has 15 amino acids. Germline V CDR1 and CDR2: MNHNS, SASEGT. V dropped 5 bases and J dropped 6; count of bases not matched to a gene: 9. CDR3 DNA sequence: TGTGCCAGCAGTTCGTTAGCGGGGGGGCCTCCCGAGCAGTACTTC. Translation gives CASSSLAGGPPEQYF.

The rearrangement uses TRBV27 and TRBJ2-7; 7 bases map to TRBD1. CDR1 and CDR2 from the germline V gene are MNHEY and SMNVEV (reference sequence). The CDR3 is 16 amino acids. With 6 bases clipped from V and 0 bases from J, the junction kept 11 bases outside the gene matches. CDR3 coding DNA: TGTGCCAGCAGCTACATGGCCGGGACAGCCTCCTACGAGCAGTACTTC. Its protein is CASSYMAGTASYEQYF.

The chain's CDR3 is CASSLFSTGTDTQYF. The CDR3 region has the DNA TGTGCCAGCAGCTTATTTTCGACAGGCACAGATACGCAGTATTTT. This chain uses TRBV7-8 with TRBJ2-3, with a weak D call TRBD1 (5 bases). Germline CDR1 is SGHVS and CDR2 is FQNEAQ. V gave up 2 bases and J gave up 1 base, with 10 bases separating them. CDR3 length: 15 residues.